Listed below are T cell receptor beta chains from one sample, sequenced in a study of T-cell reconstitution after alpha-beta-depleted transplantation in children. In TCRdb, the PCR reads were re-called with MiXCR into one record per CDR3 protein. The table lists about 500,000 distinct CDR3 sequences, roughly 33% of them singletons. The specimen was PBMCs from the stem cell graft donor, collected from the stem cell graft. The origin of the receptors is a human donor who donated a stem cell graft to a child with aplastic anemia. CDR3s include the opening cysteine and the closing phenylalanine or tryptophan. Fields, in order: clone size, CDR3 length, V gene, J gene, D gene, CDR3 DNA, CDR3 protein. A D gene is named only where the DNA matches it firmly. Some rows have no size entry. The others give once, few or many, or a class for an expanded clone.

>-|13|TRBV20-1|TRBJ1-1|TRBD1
TGCAGTGCTAGAGTGACCGGGACAGGTGAAGCTTTCTTT
CSARVTGTGEAFF
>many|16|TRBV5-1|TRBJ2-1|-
TGCGCCAGCAGCTGGGGGGCGGCAGCCCCGGAAGATGAGCAGTTCTTC
CASSWGAAAPEDEQFF
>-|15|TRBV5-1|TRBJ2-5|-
TGCGCCAGCAGCCTAACAGCGTCGTCGGGAGAGACCCAGTACTTC
CASSLTASSGETQYF
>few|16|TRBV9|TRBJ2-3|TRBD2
TGTGCCAGCAGCGGGTTAAGCGGGAGCCCCACAGATACGCAGTATTTT
CASSGLSGSPTDTQYF
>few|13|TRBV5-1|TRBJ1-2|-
TGCGCCAGCAGCCCCCAGGGCCCCTATGGCTACACCTTC
CASSPQGPYGYTF
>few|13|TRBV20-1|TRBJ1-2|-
TGCAGTGCGAGAGCGGGACACCTATATGGCTACACCTTC
CSARAGHLYGYTF
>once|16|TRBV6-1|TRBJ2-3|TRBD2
TGTGCCAGCAGTGAACGGGGGGGCAGTAGCACAGATACGCAGTATTTT
CASSERGGSSTDTQYF
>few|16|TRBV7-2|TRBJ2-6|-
TGTGCCAGCAGCTTAGAAGGGCAGACTGGGGCCAACGTCCTGACTTTC
CASSLEGQTGANVLTF
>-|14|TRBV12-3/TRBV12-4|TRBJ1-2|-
TGTGCCAGCAGTCCTCAATTAGGCCGTTATGGCTACACCTTC
CASSPQLGRYGYTF
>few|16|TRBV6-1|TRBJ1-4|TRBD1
TGTGCCAGCAGTGAAGCGCAGGGGGCGGGCCGAAGAAAACTGTTTTTT
CASSEAQGAGRRKLFF
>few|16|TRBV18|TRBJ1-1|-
TGTGCCAGCTCACCGACGAGGACAGAGATGAACACTGAAGCTTTCTTT
CASSPTRTEMNTEAFF
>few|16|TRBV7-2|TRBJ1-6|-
TGTGCCAGCAGCCTTCTCTTACGCGATGCCCGGTCACCCCTCCACTTT
CASSLLLRDARSPLHF
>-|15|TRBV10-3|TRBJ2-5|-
TGTGCCATCAGTGGCCAAGGGACTGCCCTGGAGACCCAGTACTTC
CAISGQGTALETQYF
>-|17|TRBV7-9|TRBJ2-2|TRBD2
TGTGCCAGCAGAATAGCGGGAGGAATCGTGTACACCGGGGAGCTGTTTTTT
CASRIAGGIVYTGELFF
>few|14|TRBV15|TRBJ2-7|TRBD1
TGTGCCACCAGCAGGGGACAGGGCTCCTACGAGCAGTACTTC
CATSRGQGSYEQYF
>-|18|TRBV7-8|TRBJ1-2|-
TGTGCCAGCAGATTATCCCCCGGTGGACGACCAAATTTAGGTGGCTACACCTTC
CASRLSPGGRPNLGGYTF
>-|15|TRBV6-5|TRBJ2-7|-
TGTGCCAGCAGTTACTCGGGGGGCGAGTCCTACGAGCAGTACTTC
CASSYSGGESYEQYF
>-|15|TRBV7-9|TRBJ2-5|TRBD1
TGTGCCAGCAGCTCCGGGACAGGGATCCTAGAGACCCAGTACTTC
CASSSGTGILETQYF